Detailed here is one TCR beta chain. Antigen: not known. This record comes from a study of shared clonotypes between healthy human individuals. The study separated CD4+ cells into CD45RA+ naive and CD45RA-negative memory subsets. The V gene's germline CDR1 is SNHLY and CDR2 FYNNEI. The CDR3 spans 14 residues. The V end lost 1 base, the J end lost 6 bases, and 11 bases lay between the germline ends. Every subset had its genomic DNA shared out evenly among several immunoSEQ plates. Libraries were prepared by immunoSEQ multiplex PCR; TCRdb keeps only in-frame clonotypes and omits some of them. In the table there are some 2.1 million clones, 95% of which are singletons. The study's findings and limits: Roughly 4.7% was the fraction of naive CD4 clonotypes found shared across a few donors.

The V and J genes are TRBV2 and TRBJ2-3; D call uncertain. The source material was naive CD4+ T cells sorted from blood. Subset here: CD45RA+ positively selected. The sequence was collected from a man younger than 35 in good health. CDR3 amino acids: CASSEGWAADTQYF. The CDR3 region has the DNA TGTGCCAGCAGTGAAGGTTGGGCAGCCGATACGCAGTATTTT.